One and the same sample provided the 16 T cell receptor beta chains below, sequenced in a study of T cells after yellow fever vaccination. TCRdb itself ran the 5' RACE reads through MiXCR, one entry per CDR3 protein. The data show roughly 60,000 distinct CDR3 sequences, more than 5.5% seen once. This specimen consisted of CD8+ T cells sorted from PBMCs, obtained on the day of the first yellow fever vaccination. All receptors come from a man aged 18 to 29 who received the YFV17D yellow fever vaccine.

The chain couples TRBV7-6 to TRBJ2-7; D is uncertain. The CDR3 is 14 amino acids. V lost 1 base, J lost 0 bases, and 7 bases lay in between. Germline CDR1 is SGHVS and CDR2 is FNYEAQ. Here the CDR3 reads CASSLGKGSYEQYF. Here the CDR3 DNA reads TGTGCCAGCAGCTTAGGCAAGGGCTCCTACGAGCAGTACTTC.

In its sample, this clonotype was seen many times. This sequence joins TRBV4-1 and TRBJ2-7; D is tentatively TRBD1 or TRBD2 (5 bases each). The CDR3 covers 16 residues. The V end was cut by 2 bases, the J end by 4 bases, with 18 bases between. Germline V CDR1 and CDR2: MGHRA, YSYEKL. CDR3 nucleotide sequence: TGCGCCAGCAGCCAATCCAGGGAGCGGTCCATGTACGAGCAGTACTTC. Its translation: CASSQSRERSMYEQYF.

This clonotype has a single count. J is TRBJ2-2 and V is TRBV7-9; 7 bases agree with TRBD1. V was pared by 3 bases and J by 0 bases, with 1 base of the junction left unmatched. CDR3 size: 15 residues. Germline V lookup: CDR1 SEHNR, CDR2 FQNEAQ (reference sequence). This chain's CDR3 is CASSFRGPNTGELFF. CDR3 bases: TGTGCCAGCAGCTTTAGGGGGCCGAACACCGGGGAGCTGTTTTTT.

The sample holds many counts of this clonotype. The V and J genes are TRBV5-1 and TRBJ1-5; D is possibly TRBD1 (5 bases). The CDR3 is 15 amino acids. The V gene's germline CDR1 is SGHRS and CDR2 YFSETQ. The V and J ends lost 0 bases and 7 bases respectively, with 14 bases between them. The CDR3 bases are TGCGCCAGCAGCTTGGATGGGGCAGCCGGGCAGCCCCAGCATTTT. Protein sequence: CASSLDGAAGQPQHF.

Ten or more counts support this clonotype. V usage is TRBV6-2 or TRBV6-3 and J usage is TRBJ2-2; no clear D gene. Trimming took 2 bases from V and 3 from J, leaving 10 bases between them. CDR1 is MNHEY, CDR2 SVGEGT, per germline. The CDR3 totals 15 residues. The CDR3: CASSYGPVYTGELFF. The CDR3 nucleotides read TGTGCCAGCAGTTACGGGCCAGTATACACCGGGGAGCTGTTTTTT.

This clonotype was detected a few times. This sequence joins TRBV6-2 or TRBV6-3 and TRBJ2-1; D is perhaps TRBD1 (5 bases). This CDR3 contains 15 residues. V lost 0 bases and J 6 bases, leaving 12 bases between the germline ends. The germline V gene encodes CDR1 MNHEY and CDR2 SVGEGT. CDR3 residues: CASSYSGQFSNEQFF. CDR3 in DNA: TGTGCCAGCAGTTACTCGGGGCAATTTTCCAATGAGCAGTTCTTC.

This clonotype was picked up a small number of times. The rearrangement uses TRBV19 and TRBJ2-7; 10 positions agree with TRBD1. Trimming at V came to 9 bases and at J to 0 bases, leaving 11 bases not matched to a gene. This CDR3 has 16 residues. Germline V CDR1 and CDR2: LNHDA, SQIVND (reference sequence). CDR3 nucleotide sequence: TGTGCCAGGCAATCCGGGACAGGGGATAGCTCCTACGAGCAGTACGTC. Its translation: CARQSGTGDSSYEQYV.

Ten or more counts support this clonotype. The chain employs TRBV11-1 and TRBJ2-1; D ambiguous. The CDR3 runs to 13 residues. V lost 0 bases to trimming and J lost 9 bases, with 9 bases between them. Germline lookup yields CDR1 SGHAT and CDR2 FQDESV (reference sequence). CDR3 loop: CASSLAGGFEQFF. In nucleotides, the CDR3 is TGTGCCAGCAGCTTAGCGGGCGGTTTTGAGCAGTTCTTC.

A single count supports this clonotype. The chain employs TRBV15 and TRBJ2-3; D might be TRBD2 (6 bases). V was clipped by 0 bases and J by 6 bases, with 19 bases between them. CDR1 is LNHNV and CDR2 is YYDKDF in the germline V gene (reference sequence). The CDR3 is 17 amino acids. The CDR3 region has the DNA TGTGCCACCAGCAGAGATGATGCGCGGCGGGGTGTGGATACGCAGTATTTT. Protein: CATSRDDARRGVDTQYF.

The V and J genes are TRBV13 and TRBJ2-5; D unresolved. Trimming took off 9 bases at V and 5 bases at J, with 4 bases between the two ends. From germline, CDR1 is PRHDT and CDR2 FYEKMQ (reference sequence). The CDR3 runs 9 residues. The CDR3 loop is CASHETQYF. CDR3 coding DNA: TGTGCCAGTCACGAGACCCAGTACTTC.

This clonotype came up many times. The J gene is TRBJ1-1, the V gene TRBV7-6, with 8 bases identical to TRBD1. The length of the CDR3 is 15 residues. The V gene end was trimmed by 0 bases and the J gene end by 7 bases; junction bases not matched to a gene: 7. Germline lookup yields CDR1 SGHVS and CDR2 FNYEAQ. CDR3 region: CASSLAGQGAGEAFF. The CDR3 nucleotides are TGTGCCAGCAGCTTAGCGGGGCAGGGGGCAGGTGAAGCTTTCTTT.

This chain links TRBV5-1 with TRBJ1-1; TRBD1 matches at 7 bases. Germline V gene lookup returns CDR1 SGHRS and CDR2 YFSETQ. V lost 6 bases and J lost 4; bases outside the gene matches: 9. The CDR3 consists of 14 residues. In DNA form, the CDR3 reads TGCGCCAGCACCACAGGGGAGGCGGGCACTGAAGCTTTCTTT. Protein sequence: CASTTGEAGTEAFF.

As to this clonotype: Just one base apart from a much larger clone, this may be a read error. The chain is built from TRBV10-3 and TRBJ2-1, with D maybe TRBD1 (5 bases). Germline V CDR1 and CDR2: ENHRY, SYGVKD. The CDR3 totals 18 residues. The CDR3 loop reads CAISEPDLTEQMYNEQLF. The CDR3 nucleotides are TGTGCCATCAGTGAGCCCGACCTGACAGAGCAAATGTACAATGAGCAGTTATTC.

The chain links TRBV12-3 or TRBV12-4 to TRBJ1-5, with TRBD1 identical over 7 bases. After removal of 6 bases from V and 5 bases from J, the junction contained 4 bases not matched to a gene. The CDR3 is 13 amino acids. For the CDR3, the DNA is TGTGCCAGCAGGACAGGGAACTATCAGCCCCAGCATTTT. This translates into CASRTGNYQPQHF.

This clonotype was observed at least ten times. The chain recombines TRBV5-1 with TRBJ2-6; 7 bases align to TRBD1. Germline V CDR1 and CDR2: SGHRS, YFSETQ. CDR3 length: 16 residues. With V trimmed by 0 bases and J by 2 bases, 2 bases remained unmatched. In DNA form, the CDR3 reads TGCGCCAGCAGCTTGGCCAGGGGGACTGGGGCCAACGTCCTGACTTTC. Translating gives CASSLARGTGANVLTF. Combining the CDR3 with reference TRBV5-1 and TRBJ2-6 gives the whole variable domain KAGVTQTPRYLIKTRGQQVTLSCSPISGHRSVSWYQQTPGQGLQFLFEYFSETQRNKGNFPGRFSGRQFSNSRSEMNVSTLELGDSALYLCASSLARGTGANVLTFGAGSRLTVL.

This sequence joins TRBV18 and TRBJ1-1; D remains ambiguous. This CDR3 spans 14 amino acids. The V gene's germline CDR1 is KGHSH and CDR2 LQKENI. V was clipped by 7 bases and J by 5 bases, with 17 bases between them. The CDR3 DNA follows: TGTGCCAGCTGTTCGGTTAGAGCGAGGACTGAAGCTTTCTTT. It yields the protein CASCSVRARTEAFF.